This TCR beta chain is from a study of siplizumab effects on memory and regulatory T cells. A 37°C coculture lasting 6 days was applied to the mixed lymphocyte reaction cells. Mixed at 1:1 were responder PBMCs labelled with CFSE and stimulator PBMCs labelled with Violet Dye. This clone showed up just a few times. Its specificity is not known. General study results and limits: Treg origin accounted for an average of roughly 69% of mappable alloreactive CD4+ clones with siplizumab and less than 30% in controls. The authors could not assign a naive or memory phenotype to roughly 80-96% of proliferating CD4+ or CD8+ clones. It seemed that naive T cells were more diverse than memory cells and were major contributors to the alloresponse.

Sequencing used immunoSEQ multiplex PCR; TCRdb keeps in-frame clones, though not all of them. The table shows about 13,000 clones, with about 40% occurring only once. Germline V gives CDR1 SGHTS, CDR2 YDEGEE. V lost 5 bases to trimming and J lost 3 bases, with 18 bases between them. The CDR3 extends over 15 amino acids. The genes are TRBV5-8 and TRBJ2-7; D might be TRBD2 (8 bases). The specimen was CFSE-low (dividing) CD8+ T cells sorted from an allogeneic mixed lymphocyte reaction. This TCR was recovered from a human donor in good health; the cells came from an allogeneic mixed lymphocyte reaction. DNA for the CDR3: TGTGCCAGCAGTACGGGAGGGGGCGCCGTCTACGAGCAGTACTTC. It specifies CASSTGGGAVYEQYF.